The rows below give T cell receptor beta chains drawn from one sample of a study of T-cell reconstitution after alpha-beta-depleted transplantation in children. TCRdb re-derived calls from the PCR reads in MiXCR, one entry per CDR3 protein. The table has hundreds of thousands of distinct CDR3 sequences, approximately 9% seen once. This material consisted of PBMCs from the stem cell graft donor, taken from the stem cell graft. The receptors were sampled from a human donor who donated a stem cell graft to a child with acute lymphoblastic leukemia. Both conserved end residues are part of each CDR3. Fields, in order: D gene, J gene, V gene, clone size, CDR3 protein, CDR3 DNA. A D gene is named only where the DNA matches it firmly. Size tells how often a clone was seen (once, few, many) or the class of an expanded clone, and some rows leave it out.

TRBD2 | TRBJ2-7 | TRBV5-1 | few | CASSPKTSGGASYEQYF | TGCGCCAGCAGCCCAAAGACTAGCGGGGGGGCGTCCTACGAGCAGTACTTC
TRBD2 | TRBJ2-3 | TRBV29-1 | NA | CSVVVGGSTDTQYF | TGCAGCGTTGTGGTGGGGGGGAGTACAGATACGCAGTATTTT
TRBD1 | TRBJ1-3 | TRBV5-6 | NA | CASSLGQQGFSGNTIYF | TGTGCCAGCAGCTTGGGGCAACAGGGGTTCTCTGGAAACACCATATATTTT
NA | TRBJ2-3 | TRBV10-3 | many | CAISDPGTDTQYF | TGTGCCATCAGTGATCCAGGGACAGATACGCAGTATTTT
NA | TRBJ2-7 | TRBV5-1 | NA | CASSLGYGGPQLNYEQYF | TGCGCCAGCAGCTTGGGCTATGGGGGACCCCAACTAAATTACGAGCAGTACTTC
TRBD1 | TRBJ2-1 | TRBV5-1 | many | CASRPRDRGDEQFF | TGCGCCAGCAGGCCCCGGGACAGGGGAGATGAGCAGTTCTTC
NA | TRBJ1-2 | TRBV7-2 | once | CASSLDPPFGYTF | TGTGCCAGCAGCTTAGACCCTCCCTTTGGCTACACCTTC
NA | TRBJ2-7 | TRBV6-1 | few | CASRPGRLSSYEQYF | TGTGCCAGCAGGCCGGGACGTCTGAGCTCCTACGAGCAGTACTTC
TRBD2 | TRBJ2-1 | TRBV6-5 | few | CASSYIAGGPNEQFF | TGTGCCAGCAGTTACATAGCGGGGGGGCCAAATGAGCAGTTCTTC
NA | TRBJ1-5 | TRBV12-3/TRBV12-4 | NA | CASSFEGQPQHF | TGTGCCAGCAGTTTCGAGGGTCAGCCCCAGCATTTT
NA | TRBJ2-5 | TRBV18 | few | CASSPKTQETQYF | TGTGCCAGCTCACCGAAAACCCAAGAGACCCAGTACTTC
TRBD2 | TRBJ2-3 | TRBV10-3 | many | CAISPWTSGADTQYF | TGTGCCATCAGTCCCTGGACTAGTGGTGCGGATACGCAGTATTTT
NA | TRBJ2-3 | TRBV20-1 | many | CSAKVQIGRDTQYF | TGCAGTGCTAAAGTACAGATTGGGAGAGATACGCAGTATTTT
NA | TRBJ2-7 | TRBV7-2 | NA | CASSWGDSPWQYF | TGTGCCAGCAGCTGGGGGGACAGTCCCTGGCAGTACTTC